Listed below are T cell receptor beta chains from one sample, sequenced in a study of cytomegalovirus exposure and HLA in healthy donors. Clones were read by immunoSEQ multiplex PCR, and TCRdb kept only the in-frame ones, dropping some. Listed are 80,000 or so clones; 1.1% falls within the top ten. Source material: PBMCs. The receptor set was obtained from a woman in her 30s in good health and CMV-seronegative. Each CDR3 is given with its conserved first and last residue. A D gene is named only where the DNA matches it firmly.

>TRBV5-6|TRBJ1-2|-
TGTGCCAGCAGCTTGGAGCAGGGTAGCCTCTATGGCTACACCTTC
CASSLEQGSLYGYTF
>TRBV27|TRBJ1-1|TRBD1
TGTGCCAGCAGTTCCGGGACAGCGAACACTGAAGCTTTCTTT
CASSSGTANTEAFF
>TRBV28|TRBJ2-5|-
TGTGCCAGCAGTTTTGGCCAGGTTGGGGAGACCCAGTACTTC
CASSFGQVGETQYF
>TRBV5-1|TRBJ2-1|TRBD2
TGCGCCAGCAGCTTAACTAGCGGGAGCCATGAGCAGTTCTTC
CASSLTSGSHEQFF
>TRBV29-1|TRBJ2-1|-
TGCAGCGTAAGTAAAGGGGGCAATGAGCAGTTCTTC
CSVSKGGNEQFF
>TRBV7-6|TRBJ2-5|TRBD2
TGTGCCAGCAGCTTAGGTCTCACCGGGGGGGCCCAAGAGACCCAGTACTTC
CASSLGLTGGAQETQYF
>TRBV10-3|TRBJ2-7|-
TGTGCCATCAGTGCAGGGACATCTCCCGGCGAGCAGTACTTC
CAISAGTSPGEQYF
>TRBV5-1|TRBJ2-2|TRBD1
TGCGCCAGCAGCTTGGTACCGGGACAGGGAAGCGGCACCGGGGAGCTGTTTTTT
CASSLVPGQGSGTGELFF
>TRBV4-1|TRBJ2-5|-
TGCGCCAGCAGCCTCGGACTCGCGTACCAAGAGACCCAGTACTTC
CASSLGLAYQETQYF
>TRBV9|TRBJ1-1|-
TGTGCCAGCAGCGTAGATTACCAGCGGGGCACTGAAGCTTTCTTT
CASSVDYQRGTEAFF
>TRBV6-1|TRBJ1-2|-
TGTGCCAGCAGTGAAGAGGTCAGCGACTACACCTTC
CASSEEVSDYTF
>TRBV29-1|TRBJ2-1|-
TGCAGCGTTCCTCCGGACGGCAGGGACTTCTCCTACAATGAGCAGTTCTTC
CSVPPDGRDFSYNEQFF
>TRBV2|TRBJ2-2|-
TGTGCCAGCCGCAAGACACTCAACCCTGCAGCGAACACCGGGGAGCTGTTTTTT
CASRKTLNPAANTGELFF
>TRBV5-4|TRBJ2-7|TRBD1
TGTGCCAGCAGCTTTGGGGGTGGGACAGTCGCCTACGAGCAGTACTTC
CASSFGGGTVAYEQYF
>TRBV5-1|TRBJ2-5|TRBD2
TGCGCCAGCAGCTGGACTAGCGGGAGGCAAGAGACCCAGTACTTC
CASSWTSGRQETQYF
>TRBV10-1|TRBJ2-7|-
TGCGCCAGCAGTGAGTCCCAACCTCCAGGGCCCTACGAGCAGTACTTC
CASSESQPPGPYEQYF
>TRBV30|TRBJ2-1|-
TGTGCCTGGAGCGAACTGGTTGAGCAGTTCTTC
CAWSELVEQFF
>TRBV2|TRBJ1-2|-
TGTGCCAGCAGTGTGGCAGGGCTCCGAGGCTACACCTTC
CASSVAGLRGYTF
>TRBV7-9|TRBJ1-2|TRBD1
TGTGCCAGCAGCTCCGAGAAGGGGGCTAGAGGCTACACCTTC
CASSSEKGARGYTF
>TRBV10-2|TRBJ1-1|-
TGCGCCACCGGACAGTGGGTCACTGAAGCTTTCTTT
CATGQWVTEAFF
>TRBV4-1|TRBJ1-5|-
TGCGCCAGCAGCCAAAGAGTGGGCAGGAATCAGCCCCAGCATTTT
CASSQRVGRNQPQHF
>TRBV30|TRBJ1-1|-
TGTGCCTGGAGTGTCGGTAGGAACACTGAAGCTTTCTTT
CAWSVGRNTEAFF
>TRBV19|TRBJ1-5|-
TGTGCCAGTACCCCTGTCGACAGCAGCAATCAGCCCCAGCATTTT
CASTPVDSSNQPQHF
>TRBV25-1|TRBJ2-5|TRBD2
TGTGCCAGCAGTGAACTCTATAGCGGGAGCGAGACCCAGTACTTC
CASSELYSGSETQYF
>TRBV30|TRBJ1-1|TRBD1
TGTGCCTGGAGGGCAGGGGGCACTGAAGCTTTCTTT
CAWRAGGTEAFF
>TRBV5-6|TRBJ2-7|-
TGTGCCAGCAGCTTGGCTTGGACCGGGAACGAGCAGTCCTTC
CASSLAWTGNEQSF
>TRBV11-2|TRBJ2-1|TRBD2
TGTGCCAGCAGCCTAAGGGCTAGCGGGCTCTACTACAATGAGCAGTTCTTC
CASSLRASGLYYNEQFF
>TRBV29-1|TRBJ1-2|-
TGCAGCGTGAAGGCTTTCGCGGGAGGCTACACCTTC
CSVKAFAGGYTF
>TRBV6-1|TRBJ2-7|TRBD1
TGTGCCAGCAGCCGACAGGGGGTGGAGGAGCAGTACTTC
CASSRQGVEEQYF
>TRBV5-1|TRBJ1-2|-
TGCGCCAGCAGCTTGGAGCCAGGTATTAACTATGGCTACACCTTC
CASSLEPGINYGYTF
>TRBV5-4|TRBJ1-2|-
TGTGCCAGCAGCTTGGAGGCAGCGTCCTATGGCTACACCTTC
CASSLEAASYGYTF